The source of this T cell receptor (beta chain) is a study of cytomegalovirus exposure and HLA in healthy donors. Germline V gene lookup returns CDR1 SGHDT and CDR2 YYEEEE. This CDR3 region has 14 residues. Trimming removed 4 bases from V and 10 bases from J; junction bases left unmatched: 4. 13 Jbeta primers and 60 Vbeta primers were used for the PCR. Produced via immunoSEQ multiplex PCR; TCRdb's table is partial and in-frame only. The table records about 200,000 clones, about 12% of them present only once. Regarding this clone: Its specificity is unknown.

Findings and caveats of the study: An Asian-associated ancestry cluster reportedly showed fewer N-insertions than the approximately 620-donor mean in a later analysis.

When sampled, the donors appeared nominally healthy, though they likely had unrecorded immune exposures. Sequenced: PBMCs. The sequence came from a man in his forties or fifties in good health and CMV-seropositive. This chain connects TRBV5-6 to TRBJ1-6; 11 bases fit TRBD1. CDR3 region: CASSGTGGGSPLHF. In DNA form, the CDR3 reads TGTGCCAGCAGCGGGACAGGGGGAGGATCACCCCTCCACTTT.